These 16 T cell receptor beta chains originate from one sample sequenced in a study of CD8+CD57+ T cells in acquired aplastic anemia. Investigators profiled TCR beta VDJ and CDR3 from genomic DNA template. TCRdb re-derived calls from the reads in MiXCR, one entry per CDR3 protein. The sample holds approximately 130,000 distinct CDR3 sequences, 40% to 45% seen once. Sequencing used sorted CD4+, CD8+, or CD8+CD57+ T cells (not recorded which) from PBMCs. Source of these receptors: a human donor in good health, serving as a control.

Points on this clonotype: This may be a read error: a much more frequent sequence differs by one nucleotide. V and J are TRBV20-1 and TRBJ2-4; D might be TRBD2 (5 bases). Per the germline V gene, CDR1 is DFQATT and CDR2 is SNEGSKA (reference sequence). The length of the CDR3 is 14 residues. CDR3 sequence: CSAVRSLAKNIRYF. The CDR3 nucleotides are TGCAGTGCCGTACGATCTCTAGCCAAAAACATTCGGTACTTC.

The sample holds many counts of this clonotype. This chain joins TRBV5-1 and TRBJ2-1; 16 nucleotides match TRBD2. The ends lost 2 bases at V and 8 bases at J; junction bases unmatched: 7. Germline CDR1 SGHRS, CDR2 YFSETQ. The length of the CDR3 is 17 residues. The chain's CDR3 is CASSFTGLAGGPHEQFF. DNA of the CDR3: TGCGCCAGCAGCTTTACGGGACTAGCGGGAGGGCCTCATGAGCAGTTCTTC.

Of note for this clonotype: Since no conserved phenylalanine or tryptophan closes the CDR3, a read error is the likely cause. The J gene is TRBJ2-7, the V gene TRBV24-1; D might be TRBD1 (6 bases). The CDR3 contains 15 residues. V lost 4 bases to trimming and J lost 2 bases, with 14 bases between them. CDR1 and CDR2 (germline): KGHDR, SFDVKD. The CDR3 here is CATSDPGTPTYEQYS. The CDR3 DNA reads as TGTGCCACCAGTGACCCTGGGACACCCACCTACGAGCAGTACTCC.

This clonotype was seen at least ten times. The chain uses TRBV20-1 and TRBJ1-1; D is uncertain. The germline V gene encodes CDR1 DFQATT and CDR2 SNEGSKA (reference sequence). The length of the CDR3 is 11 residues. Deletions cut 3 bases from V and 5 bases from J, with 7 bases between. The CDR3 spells CSASSRTEAFF. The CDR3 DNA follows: TGCAGTGCTAGTTCAAGGACTGAAGCTTTCTTT.

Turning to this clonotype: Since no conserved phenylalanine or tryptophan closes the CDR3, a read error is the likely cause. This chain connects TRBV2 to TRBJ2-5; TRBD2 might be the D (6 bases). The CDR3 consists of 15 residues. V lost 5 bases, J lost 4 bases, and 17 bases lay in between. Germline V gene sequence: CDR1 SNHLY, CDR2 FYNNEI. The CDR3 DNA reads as TGTGCCAGCAGTTTAACTAGCATTATAGGAGAGACCCAGTACTCC. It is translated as CASSLTSIIGETQYS.

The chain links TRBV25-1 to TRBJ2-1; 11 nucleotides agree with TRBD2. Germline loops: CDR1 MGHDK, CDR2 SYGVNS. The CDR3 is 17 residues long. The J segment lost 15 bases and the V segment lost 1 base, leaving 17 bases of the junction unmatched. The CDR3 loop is CASSESVGGLAGGVRFF. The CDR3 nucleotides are TGTGCCAGCAGTGAATCTGTTGGAGGGCTAGCGGGAGGAGTTCGGTTCTTC.

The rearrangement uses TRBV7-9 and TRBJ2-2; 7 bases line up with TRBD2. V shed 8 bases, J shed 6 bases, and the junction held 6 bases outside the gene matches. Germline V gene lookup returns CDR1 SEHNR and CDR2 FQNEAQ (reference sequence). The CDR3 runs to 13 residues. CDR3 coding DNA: TGTGCCAGCCGAGCGGGACGGTCCGGGGAGCTGTTTTTT. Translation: CASRAGRSGELFF. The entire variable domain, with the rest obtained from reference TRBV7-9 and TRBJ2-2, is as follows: DTGVSQNPRHKITKRGQNVTFRCDPISEHNRLYWYRQTLGQGPEFLTYFQNEAQLEKSRLLSDRFSAERPKGSFSTLEIQRTEQGDSAMYLCASRAGRSGELFFGEGSRLTVL.

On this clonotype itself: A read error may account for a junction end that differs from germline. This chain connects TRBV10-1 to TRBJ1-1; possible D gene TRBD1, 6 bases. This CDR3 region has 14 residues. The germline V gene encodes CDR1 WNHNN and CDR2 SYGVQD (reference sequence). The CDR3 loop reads CVSSESRGGGGAFF. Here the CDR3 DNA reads TGCGTCAGCAGTGAGTCTCGAGGGGGAGGTGGAGCTTTCTTT.

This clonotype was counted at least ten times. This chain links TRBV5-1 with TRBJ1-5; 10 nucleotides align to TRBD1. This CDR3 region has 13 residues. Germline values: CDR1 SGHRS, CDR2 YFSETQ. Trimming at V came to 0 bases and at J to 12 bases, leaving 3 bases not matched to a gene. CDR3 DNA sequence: TGCGCCAGCAGCTTGGAAGGACAGGGGGTCCAGCATTTT. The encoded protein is CASSLEGQGVQHF.

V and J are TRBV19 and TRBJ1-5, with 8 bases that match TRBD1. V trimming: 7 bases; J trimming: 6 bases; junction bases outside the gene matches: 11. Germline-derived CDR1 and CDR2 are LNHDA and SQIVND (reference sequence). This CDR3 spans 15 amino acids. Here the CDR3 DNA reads TGTGCCAGTACGGAGGAGACAGGGGTGGCTCAGCCCCAGCATTTT. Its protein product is CASTEETGVAQPQHF.

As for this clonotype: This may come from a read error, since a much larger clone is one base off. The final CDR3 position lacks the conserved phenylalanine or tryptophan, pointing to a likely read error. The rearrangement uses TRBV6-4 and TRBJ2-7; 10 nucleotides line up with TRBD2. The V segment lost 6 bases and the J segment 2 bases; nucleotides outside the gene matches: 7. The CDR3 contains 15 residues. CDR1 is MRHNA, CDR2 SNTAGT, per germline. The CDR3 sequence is CASSPGLAVTYEQYL. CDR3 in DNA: TGTGCCAGCAGCCCTGGACTAGCGGTAACCTACGAGCAGTACCTC.

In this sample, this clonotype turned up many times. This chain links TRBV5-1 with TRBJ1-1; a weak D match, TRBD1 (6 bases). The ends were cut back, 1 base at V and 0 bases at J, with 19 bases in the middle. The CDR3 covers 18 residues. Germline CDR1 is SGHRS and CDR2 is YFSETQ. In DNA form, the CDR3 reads TGCGCCAGCAGCTTGAGGTCGGCAGGGGTTGGCCTGAACACTGAAGCTTTCTTT. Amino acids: CASSLRSAGVGLNTEAFF. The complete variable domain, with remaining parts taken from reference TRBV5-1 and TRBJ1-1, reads KAGVTQTPRYLIKTRGQQVTLSCSPISGHRSVSWYQQTPGQGLQFLFEYFSETQRNKGNFPGRFSGRQFSNSRSEMNVSTLELGDSALYLCASSLRSAGVGLNTEAFFGQGTRLTVV.

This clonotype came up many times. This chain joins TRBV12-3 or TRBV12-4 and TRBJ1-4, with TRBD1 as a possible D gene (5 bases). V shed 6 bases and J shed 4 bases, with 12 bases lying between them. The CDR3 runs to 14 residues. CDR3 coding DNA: TGTGCCAGCAGGAACGGGGCTGATAATGAAAAACTGTTTTTT. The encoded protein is CASRNGADNEKLFF.

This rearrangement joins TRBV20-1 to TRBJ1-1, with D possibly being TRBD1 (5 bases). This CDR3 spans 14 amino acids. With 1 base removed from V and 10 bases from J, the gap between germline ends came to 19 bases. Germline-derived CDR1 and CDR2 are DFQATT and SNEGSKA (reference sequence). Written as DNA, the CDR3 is TGCAGTGCTAGAGCCCAGGGTGGTGGGTTAACAGCTTTCTTT. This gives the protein CSARAQGGGLTAFF.

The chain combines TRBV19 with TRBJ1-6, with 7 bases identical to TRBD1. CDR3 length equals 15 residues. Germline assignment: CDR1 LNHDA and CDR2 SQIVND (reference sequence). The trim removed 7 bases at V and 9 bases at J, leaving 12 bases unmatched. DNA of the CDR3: TGTGCCAGTACCCTCTCACAGGGGTCACCTTCACCCCTCCACTTT. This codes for CASTLSQGSPSPLHF.

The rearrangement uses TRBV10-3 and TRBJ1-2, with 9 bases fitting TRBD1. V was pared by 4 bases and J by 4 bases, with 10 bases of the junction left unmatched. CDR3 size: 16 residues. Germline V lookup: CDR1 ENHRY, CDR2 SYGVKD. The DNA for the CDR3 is TGTGCCATCAGTGCCACGAATGGGGGACAGGGCTATGGCTACACCTTC. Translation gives CAISATNGGQGYGYTF.